The 19 T cell receptor beta chains in this list originate from one sample, sequenced in a study of T cell responses to AZD1222 COVID-19 vaccine. TCRdb's copy holds only in-frame clones and misses some; the assay was immunoSEQ multiplex PCR. This table holds about 120,000 clones, 70% to 90% found once. The input for sequencing was peripheral blood, taken on day 0 of AZD1222 vaccination. The receptors were gathered from an adult in good health.

A few counts support this clone. The rearrangement joins TRBV7-2 to TRBJ2-7; D not resolved. Germline lookup yields CDR1 SGHTA and CDR2 FQGNSA. Between the trimmed V and J ends, which lost 1 base and 0 bases, there was a span of 7 bases. This CDR3 is 14 amino acids long. CDR3 sequence: CASSLVRGSYEQYF. The CDR3 nucleotides read TGTGCCAGCAGCTTAGTACGAGGCTCCTACGAGCAGTACTTC.

This chain links TRBV19 with TRBJ1-4; D unresolved. CDR1 and CDR2 from the germline V gene are LNHDA and SQIVND (reference sequence). The length of the CDR3 is 16 residues. Trimming cost V 6 bases and J 3 bases, with 17 bases left between them. The CDR3 nucleotides read TGTGCCAGTAGCACCGCCCATGGGGTGGCTAATGAAAAACTGTTTTTT. It codes for CASSTAHGVANEKLFF.

This clone has just a few counts. The V and J genes are TRBV5-1 and TRBJ2-1, with 7 nucleotides matching TRBD2. With V trimmed by 0 bases and J by 4 bases, 4 bases remained unmatched. Germline-derived CDR1 and CDR2 are SGHRS and YFSETQ. The CDR3 has 15 residues. The CDR3 here is CASSLDPSGYNEQFF. In DNA form, the CDR3 reads TGCGCCAGCAGCTTGGATCCTAGCGGTTACAATGAGCAGTTCTTC.

This chain uses TRBV6-5 with TRBJ1-4; D gene unclear. CDR3 length equals 15 residues. CDR1 MNHEY and CDR2 SVGAGI come from the germline V gene. V was trimmed by 6 bases and J by 4 bases, leaving 15 bases between them. CDR3 residues: CASSRPGDVNEKLFF. The CDR3, as DNA: TGTGCCAGCAGCCGACCTGGTGACGTTAATGAAAAACTGTTTTTT.

This clone was seen just once. This rearrangement joins TRBV2 to TRBJ1-1; 9 bases align to TRBD1. CDR1 is SNHLY, CDR2 FYNNEI, per germline. The CDR3 extends over 14 amino acids. V gave up 6 bases and J gave up 1 base; unmatched junction bases: 3. CDR3 in amino acids: CASRRTGENTEAFF. The CDR3 bases are TGTGCCAGCAGGCGGACAGGGGAGAACACTGAAGCTTTCTTT.

The V and J genes are TRBV28 and TRBJ1-6; TRBD1 aligns across 8 bases. The CDR3 runs to 13 residues. Per the germline V gene, CDR1 is MDHEN and CDR2 is SYDVKM. J was trimmed by 7 bases and V by 7 bases; bases with no gene match: 3. In nucleotides, the CDR3 is TGTGCCAGCAAGACAGGGGACAATTCACCCCTCCACTTT. This sequence encodes CASKTGDNSPLHF. The whole variable domain, remainder taken from reference TRBV28 and TRBJ1-6, is DVKVTQSSRYLVKRTGEKVFLECVQDMDHENMFWYRQDPGLGLRLIYFSYDVKMKEKGDIPEGYSVSREKKERFSLILESASTNQTSMYLCASKTGDNSPLHFGNGTRLTVT.

This sequence joins TRBV19 and TRBJ1-6; TRBD1 is a possible D gene (6 bases). Per germline, CDR1 LNHDA and CDR2 SQIVND (reference sequence). The germline V and J ends were trimmed by 6 bases and 5 bases, with 14 bases remaining between them. The CDR3 consists of 15 residues. CDR3 coding DNA: TGTGCCAGTAGGGTGACAGGACGGGATAATTCACCCCTCCACTTT. As protein: CASRVTGRDNSPLHF.

The chain is built from TRBV29-1 and TRBJ2-7, with 10 bases lining up with TRBD1. This CDR3 is 13 amino acids long. Per the germline V gene, CDR1 is SQVTM and CDR2 is ANQGSEA. Germline trimming cut 7 bases from V and 4 bases from J; bases unmatched to any gene: 7. CDR3 in amino acids: CSANGQGEYEQYF. CDR3 bases: TGCAGCGCCAACGGACAGGGGGAGTACGAGCAGTACTTC.

The V and J genes are TRBV15 and TRBJ2-1; D is unresolved. Trimming stripped 4 bases from V and 1 base from J, with 11 bases between. Germline V gene data show CDR1 as LNHNV and CDR2 as YYDKDF (reference sequence). The CDR3 runs to 15 residues. The CDR3, as DNA: TGTGCCACCAGCATCAGCTTAGGGTCCTACAATGAGCAGTTCTTC. Its protein product is CATSISLGSYNEQFF.

The V call is TRBV4-1, the J call TRBJ2-3; 9 bases agree with TRBD1. The CDR3 runs 15 residues. Germline assignment: CDR1 MGHRA and CDR2 YSYEKL. Trimming at V came to 4 bases and at J to 0 bases, leaving 2 bases not matched to a gene. The DNA for the CDR3 is TGCGCCAGCAGCCTAGGACAGGGGAGCACAGATACGCAGTATTTT. Its protein is CASSLGQGSTDTQYF.

V usage is TRBV5-4 and J usage is TRBJ1-1; D gene ambiguous. Germline V gene data show CDR1 as SGHNT and CDR2 as YYREEE (reference sequence). V gave up 0 bases and J gave up 2 bases, with 11 bases separating them. The CDR3 loop spans 15 amino acids. CDR3 sequence reads: CASSLGALGNTEAFF. CDR3 bases: TGTGCCAGCAGCTTGGGGGCCCTGGGAAACACTGAAGCTTTCTTT. The full variable domain, its missing parts supplied by reference TRBV5-4 and TRBJ1-1, is ETGVTQSPTHLIKTRGQQVTLRCSSQSGHNTVSWYQQALGQGPQFIFQYYREEENGRGNFPPRFSGLQFPNYSSELNVNALELDDSALYLCASSLGALGNTEAFFGQGTRLTVV.

This clone was seen more than once but under ten times. V usage is TRBV11-2 and J usage is TRBJ1-1; 9 nucleotides match TRBD1. CDR1 and CDR2 from the germline V gene are SGHAT and FQNNGV. The CDR3 contains 14 residues. The ends lost 5 bases at V and 1 base at J; junction bases unmatched: 2. The CDR3 region is CASSPTGGNTEAFF. The CDR3 DNA is TGTGCCAGCAGCCCGACAGGGGGGAACACTGAAGCTTTCTTT. Drawing the rest from reference TRBV11-2 and TRBJ1-1, the complete variable domain is EAGVAQSPRYKIIEKRQSVAFWCNPISGHATLYWYQQILGQGPKLLIQFQNNGVVDDSQLPKDRFSAERLKGVDSTLKIQPAKLEDSAVYLCASSPTGGNTEAFFGQGTRLTVV.

The J gene is TRBJ2-7, the V gene TRBV11-3; D might be TRBD1 (5 bases). V dropped 7 bases and J dropped 3 bases, with 13 bases sitting between them. The CDR3 is made up of 13 amino acids. Germline V CDR1 and CDR2: SGHNT, YENEEA. In DNA form, the CDR3 reads TGTGCCAGCACCACTGACAGAAACTACGAGCAGTACTTC. Its translation: CASTTDRNYEQYF. Complete variable domain (other parts from reference TRBV11-3 and TRBJ2-7): EAGVVQSPRYKIIEKKQPVAFWCNPISGHNTLYWYLQNLGQGPELLIRYENEEAVDDSQLPKDRFSAERLKGVDSTLKIQPAELGDSAVYLCASTTDRNYEQYFGPGTRLTVT.

The chain combines TRBV18 with TRBJ2-2; D unresolved. CDR3 length: 16 residues. Trimming removed 1 base from V and 2 bases from J, with 11 bases in between. CDR1 is KGHSH, CDR2 LQKENI, per germline. The CDR3 sequence is CASSPRVRFNTGELFF. Here the CDR3 DNA reads TGTGCCAGCTCACCACGTGTCAGGTTCAACACCGGGGAGCTGTTTTTT.

V usage is TRBV4-3 and J usage is TRBJ1-6; 9 nucleotides agree with TRBD1. Germline CDR1 is LGHNA and CDR2 is YSLEER. V lost 2 bases and J lost 9; bases outside the gene matches: 8. The CDR3 runs to 16 residues. CDR3 sequence (DNA): TGCGCCAGCAGCCAACAACTGACAGGGGGTGGTTCACCCCTCCACTTT. It codes for CASSQQLTGGGSPLHF.

This clone was detected only once. The rearrangement links TRBV27 to TRBJ1-1, with TRBD1 as a possible D gene (6 bases). V lost 2 bases, J lost 0 bases, and 13 bases lay in between. The CDR3 spans 16 residues. Germline CDR1 is MNHEY and CDR2 is SMNVEV (reference sequence). Here the CDR3 DNA reads TGTGCCAGCAGTTTAAAGCCTGGACAGATGAACACTGAAGCTTTCTTT. Translating gives CASSLKPGQMNTEAFF.

The rearrangement uses TRBV18 and TRBJ2-7; 7 bases agree with TRBD2. Germline CDR1 reads KGHSH; CDR2 reads LQKENI. This CDR3 has 15 residues. The trim removed 2 bases at V and 3 bases at J, leaving 7 bases unmatched. The CDR3 sequence: CASSPTAGDHYEQYF. CDR3 coding DNA: TGTGCCAGCTCACCAACGGCGGGAGATCACTACGAGCAGTACTTC. Using reference TRBV18 and TRBJ2-7 for the parts outside the CDR3, the full variable domain is NAGVMQNPRHLVRRRGQEARLRCSPMKGHSHVYWYRQLPEEGLKFMVYLQKENIIDESGMPKERFSAEFPKEGPSILRIQQVVRGDSAAYFCASSPTAGDHYEQYFGPGTRLTVT.

The chain carries TRBV6-5 and TRBJ1-6; 9 bases map to TRBD1. V lost 6 bases to trimming and J lost 5 bases; unmatched junction nucleotides: 5. Germline lookup yields CDR1 MNHEY and CDR2 SVGAGI. This CDR3 has 15 residues. The CDR3 DNA reads TGTGCCAGCAGGATACAGGGGGCCGATAATTCACCCCTCCACTTT. This codes for CASRIQGADNSPLHF.

The chain employs TRBV5-4 and TRBJ1-3; 9 bases map to TRBD1. Trimming at V came to 3 bases and at J to 7 bases, leaving 5 bases not matched to a gene. Germline CDR1 and CDR2: SGHNT and YYREEE (reference sequence). The CDR3 is made up of 14 amino acids. The CDR3, as DNA: TGTGCCAGCAGCTCACAGGGGGCGCGGAACACCATATATTTT. Its translation: CASSSQGARNTIYF.